The next 9 T cell receptor beta chains were all read from a single sample in a study of blood T cell repertoires in COVID-19. TCRdb's table, derived via immunoSEQ multiplex PCR, lists solely in-frame clones and lacks some. The sample carries around 52,000 clones, more than 70% recorded once. The material sequenced was peripheral blood. These receptor sequences come from a human donor in a cohort sampled during active COVID-19.

The genes are TRBV7-9 and TRBJ2-7; 8 nucleotides agree with TRBD1. Germline CDR1 reads SEHNR; CDR2 reads FQNEAQ (reference sequence). Germline trimming cut 5 bases from V and 4 bases from J; bases unmatched to any gene: 13. This CDR3 comprises 16 residues. The DNA for the CDR3 is TGTGCCAGCAGCGCAACTGGGGGACAGGAACCTTACGAGCAGTACTTC. Protein: CASSATGGQEPYEQYF.

This clone was counted only a few times. Here the CDR3 reads CASSILAGTYEQYF. CDR3 DNA: TGTGCCAGCAGTATACTAGCGGGGACCTACGAGCAGTACTTC. This chain connects TRBV6-2 or TRBV6-3 to TRBJ2-7, with 10 bases matching TRBD2. Germline V lookup: CDR1 MNHEY, CDR2 SVGEGT. Trimming took 5 bases from V and 2 from J; bases not matched to a gene: 3. This CDR3 is 14 amino acids long.

The J gene is TRBJ2-7, the V gene TRBV4-1; TRBD2 aligns across 8 bases. CDR1 is MGHRA and CDR2 is YSYEKL in the germline V gene. The V gene end was trimmed by 8 bases and the J gene end by 0 bases; junction bases not matched to a gene: 3. This CDR3 spans 13 amino acids. CDR3 DNA: TGCGCCAGCCGGGGGGGCAGCTCCTACGAGCAGTACTTC. It yields the protein CASRGGSSYEQYF.

The table lists this clone with a count of one. V is TRBV4-1 and J is TRBJ1-1, with a possible D match to TRBD1 (5 bases). The CDR3 covers 16 residues. The V gene's germline CDR1 is MGHRA and CDR2 YSYEKL. V was trimmed by 1 base and J by 11 bases, leaving 23 bases between them. This chain's CDR3 is CASSQGRGTGERLAFF. The CDR3 DNA follows: TGCGCCAGCAGCCAAGGACGGGGGACGGGGGAGAGGTTGGCTTTCTTT.

The rearrangement joins TRBV30 to TRBJ1-6; possibly TRBD1 for D (6 bases). This CDR3 is built from 13 residues. CDR1 and CDR2 (germline): GTSNPN, SVGIG (reference sequence). Trimming pared 1 base from V and 7 bases from J, leaving 8 bases between. The CDR3 region has the DNA TGTGCCTGGAGTGCACAGGGCAATTCACCCCTCCACTTT. Its protein product is CAWSAQGNSPLHF.

This sequence joins TRBV13 and TRBJ2-5, with 8 bases that match TRBD2. This CDR3 is built from 18 residues. J gave up 5 bases and V 2 bases, and 16 bases lay outside the gene matches. In germline, CDR1 is PRHDT, CDR2 FYEKMQ (reference sequence). In DNA, the CDR3 is TGTGCCAGCAGCTTAAGCGGGGGCGGCGGGGTCACCGGGGAGACCCAGTACTTC. This sequence encodes CASSLSGGGGVTGETQYF.

The chain uses TRBV10-3 and TRBJ2-2; 10 bases fit TRBD2. Germline V gene sequence: CDR1 ENHRY, CDR2 SYGVKD. CDR3 length: 15 amino acids. V trimming: 6 bases; J trimming: 6 bases; junction bases outside the gene matches: 7. This chain's CDR3 is CAISPSGGGAGELFF. The CDR3 bases are TGTGCCATCAGCCCTAGCGGGGGTGGGGCCGGGGAGCTGTTTTTT.

The rearrangement joins TRBV19 to TRBJ2-1; TRBD1 is a possible D gene (5 bases). Germline CDR1 LNHDA, CDR2 SQIVND (reference sequence). The CDR3 sequence is 15 residues long. V was clipped by 5 bases and J by 2 bases, with 13 bases between them. CDR3 DNA sequence: TGTGCCAGTAGTGCGCAAGGGGTTCCCTACAATGAGCAGTTCTTC. As protein: CASSAQGVPYNEQFF.

The chain couples TRBV18 to TRBJ2-3; 7 nucleotides line up with TRBD1. The CDR3 extends over 16 amino acids. Germline V CDR1 and CDR2: KGHSH, LQKENI. Unmatched junction bases numbered 11, after V lost 2 bases and J lost 6 bases. The CDR3 here is CASSPGTRGGKDTQYF. The DNA of the CDR3 is TGTGCCAGCTCACCAGGAACTAGAGGGGGCAAGGATACGCAGTATTTT.